This entry features one TCR beta chain sequence. What it binds is not known. This entry comes from a study of beta chain features in type 1 diabetes. CDR1 is MNHNY and CDR2 is SVGAGI in the germline V gene (reference sequence). V lost 6 bases and J lost 15; bases outside the gene matches: 8. The CDR3 runs to 11 residues. Expressed TCRB transcripts were sequenced because the isolated RNA had all been reverse transcribed beforehand. Naive, central memory and regulatory T cell samples averaged approximately 3.6 million immunoSEQ reads each. Sequencing was performed with immunoSEQ multiplex PCR; in TCRdb, only in-frame clones are kept and a portion is missing. The sample consists of hundreds of thousands of clones, around 12% of them appearing once. Study observations and caveats: In every one of the four CD4+ subsets, TCRB CDR3s were moderately but significantly shorter in Type 1 diabetes patients.

This chain uses TRBV6-6 with TRBJ2-1; 7 positions agree with TRBD1. This receptor was identified in a young woman with type 1 diabetes. Material: naive CD4+ T cells from blood. CDR3 coding DNA: TGTGCCAGCAGGGCTAGACAGGGTGCGTTCTTC. It codes for CASRARQGAFF.